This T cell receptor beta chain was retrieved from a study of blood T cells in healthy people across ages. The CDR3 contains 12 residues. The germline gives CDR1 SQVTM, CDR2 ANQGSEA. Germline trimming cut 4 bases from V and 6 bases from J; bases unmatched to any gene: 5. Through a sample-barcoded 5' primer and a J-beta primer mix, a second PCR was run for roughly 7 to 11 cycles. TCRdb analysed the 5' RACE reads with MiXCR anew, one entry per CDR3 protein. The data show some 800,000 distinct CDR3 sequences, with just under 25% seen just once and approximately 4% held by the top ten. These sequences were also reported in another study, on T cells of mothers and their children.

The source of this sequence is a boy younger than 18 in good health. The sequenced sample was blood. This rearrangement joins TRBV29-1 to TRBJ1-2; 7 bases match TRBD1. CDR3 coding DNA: TGCAGCGTTGTAACAGGGGAAGATGGCTACACCTTC. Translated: CSVVTGEDGYTF.